The present T cell receptor beta chain was sequenced within a study of cytomegalovirus exposure and HLA in healthy donors. Whole-study results and caveats: Reports indicate that TCR beta sequences accurately predicted the HLA-A and HLA-B alleles of most subjects. An analysis was carried out later, and it reportedly showed fewer N-insertions in an Asian-associated ancestry cluster than the 666-donor mean. Prior analysis indicated that the majority of TCR beta V segments exhibited productivity approximately 90% or approximately 30% of the time. An analysis was carried out at a later point. It showed that HLA-associated TCR beta chains were more clonally expanded than equally common non-associated chains.

The germline V gene has CDR1 SGHAT and CDR2 FQNNGV. The CDR3 length is 17 residues. V trimming: 0 bases; J trimming: 7 bases; junction bases outside the gene matches: 9. To note about this clone: Its antigen is currently unknown.

In the PCR, 60 Vbeta and 13 Jbeta primers were used. Using immunoSEQ multiplex PCR, the repertoire was profiled, and TCRdb retains in-frame clones only, with some absent. The sample includes approximately 55,000 clones, 65% to 85% seen only once; the top ten take about 2.3%. The clonotype comes from a boy under 18 in good health and CMV-seropositive. The specimen was PBMCs. This chain uses TRBV11-2 with TRBJ2-2; 9 bases fit TRBD2. Written as DNA, the CDR3 is TGTGCCAGCAGCTTAGACTTTCTAGCGGGGTGGAACGGGGAGCTGTTTTTT. It encodes CASSLDFLAGWNGELFF.